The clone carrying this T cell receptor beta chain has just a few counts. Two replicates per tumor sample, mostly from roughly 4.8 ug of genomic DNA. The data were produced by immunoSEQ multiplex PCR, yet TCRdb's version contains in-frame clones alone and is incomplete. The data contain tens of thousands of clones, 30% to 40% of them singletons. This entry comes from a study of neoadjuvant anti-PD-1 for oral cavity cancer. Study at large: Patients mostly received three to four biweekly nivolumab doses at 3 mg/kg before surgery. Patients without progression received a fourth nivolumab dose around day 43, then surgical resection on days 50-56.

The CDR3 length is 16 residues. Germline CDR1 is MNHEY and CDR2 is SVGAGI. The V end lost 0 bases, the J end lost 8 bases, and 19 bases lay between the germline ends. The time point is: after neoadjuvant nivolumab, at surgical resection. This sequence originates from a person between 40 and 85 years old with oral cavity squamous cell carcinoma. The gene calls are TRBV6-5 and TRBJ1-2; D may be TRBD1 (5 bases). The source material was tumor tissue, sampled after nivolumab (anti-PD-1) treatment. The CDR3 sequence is CASSYSSWGNLNGYTF. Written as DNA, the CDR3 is TGTGCCAGCAGTTACTCGAGTTGGGGGAACCTTAACGGCTACACCTTC.